The 18 T cell receptor beta chains in this list originate from one sample, sequenced in a study of patients and donors after allogeneic stem cell transplantation. TCRdb analysed the RT-PCR reads with MiXCR anew, one entry per CDR3 protein. The sample consists of about a million distinct CDR3 sequences, over 15% of them appearing once. The sample taken for sequencing was blood, either unsorted or a sorted T cell fraction (not recorded which). The receptors originated from a human donor who was either an allogeneic HSCT recipient or a stem cell or donor lymphocyte infusion donor (not recorded which). It is not recorded whose cells these are; they may come from a transplant donor.

This clonotype was seen repeatedly, ten times or more. The gene calls are TRBV12-3 or TRBV12-4 and TRBJ1-2; possible D gene TRBD1, 6 bases. There are 15 residues in the CDR3. The V gene lost 6 bases and the J gene lost 4 bases, with 18 bases spanning the gap. The CDR3 spells CASRRGTTELYGYTF. CDR3 in DNA: TGTGCCAGCAGGAGGGGGACCACCGAACTCTATGGCTACACCTTC.

Ten or more counts support this clonotype. V is TRBV4-1 and J is TRBJ1-6, with 11 bases aligning to TRBD1. The V segment lost 1 base and the J segment 9 bases; nucleotides outside the gene matches: 14. CDR1 MGHRA and CDR2 YSYEKL come from the germline V gene. The CDR3 has 19 residues. The CDR3 DNA follows: TGCGCCAGCAGCCAAGTTGGCGGACAGGGGGCGTTTTGGGCTTCACCCCTCCACTTT. Translating it yields CASSQVGGQGAFWASPLHF.

This clonotype was counted between two and nine times. The V and J genes are TRBV4-3 and TRBJ2-5; TRBD1 might be the D (5 bases). CDR1 and CDR2 (germline): LGHNA, YSLEER. The CDR3 consists of 16 residues. The V end was cut by 4 bases, the J end by 1 base, with 16 bases between. CDR3 amino acids: CASSLRVGQVQETQYF. As DNA, the CDR3 is TGCGCCAGCAGCCTACGAGTGGGGCAGGTCCAAGAGACCCAGTACTTC.

This clonotype was seen only a few times. V usage is TRBV5-6 and J usage is TRBJ2-5; D may be TRBD2 (6 bases). V was pared by 0 bases and J by 1 base, with 13 bases between. Germline lookup yields CDR1 SGHDT and CDR2 YYEEEE. There are 16 residues in the CDR3. The CDR3 here is CASSLAGGLPQETQYF. CDR3 nucleotides: TGTGCCAGCAGCTTGGCAGGAGGGCTCCCCCAAGAGACCCAGTACTTC.

The genes are TRBV11-2 and TRBJ2-2; 12 positions match TRBD2. This CDR3 comprises 20 residues. Losses at the gene ends were 1 base for V and 0 bases for J; bases not matched to a gene: 9. In germline, CDR1 is SGHAT, CDR2 FQNNGV. The CDR3 coding sequence is TGTGCCAGCAGCTTAGTACTAGCGGGGGGCCCAAAGCCGAACACCGGGGAGCTGTTTTTT. Amino acids: CASSLVLAGGPKPNTGELFF. Looking up the rest from reference TRBV11-2 and TRBJ2-2 gives the full variable domain: EAGVAQSPRYKIIEKRQSVAFWCNPISGHATLYWYQQILGQGPKLLIQFQNNGVVDDSQLPKDRFSAERLKGVDSTLKIQPAKLEDSAVYLCASSLVLAGGPKPNTGELFFGEGSRLTVL.

In its sample, this clonotype was seen once. V gene TRBV12-3 or TRBV12-4 combines with J gene TRBJ2-1; D is uncertain. V gave up 4 bases and J gave up 7 bases, with 17 bases separating them. The CDR3 is made up of 15 amino acids. The CDR3 nucleotides are TGTGCCAGCAGTTCGTCGGTGACTGGATCTAATGAGCAGTTCTTC. Translating gives CASSSSVTGSNEQFF.

The CDR3 region is CAITAGTGDSGANVLTF. The CDR3 DNA is TGTGCCATCACCGCCGGGACAGGGGACTCTGGGGCCAACGTCCTGACTTTC. This chain links TRBV10-3 with TRBJ2-6; 10 bases are shared with TRBD1. V trimming: 7 bases; J trimming: 0 bases; junction bases outside the gene matches: 6. This CDR3 region has 17 residues. The germline CDR1 and CDR2 sequences are ENHRY and SYGVKD.

This clonotype was picked up many times. This chain links TRBV6-2 or TRBV6-3 with TRBJ2-2; possible D gene TRBD1, 6 bases. From germline, CDR1 is MNHEY and CDR2 SVGEGT. The length of the CDR3 is 12 residues. The ends were cut back, 6 bases at V and 7 bases at J, with 9 bases in the middle. The CDR3 DNA is TGTGCCAGCAGCACAGGGATCGGGGAGCTGTTTTTT. Translating it yields CASSTGIGELFF.

This chain connects TRBV5-1 to TRBJ2-3; D gene unclear. Looked up from germline, CDR1 is SGHRS and CDR2 is YFSETQ. The CDR3 totals 14 residues. The V end lost 9 bases, the J end lost 6 bases, and 20 bases lay between the germline ends. In DNA form, the CDR3 reads TGCGCCACTCGTCATACACTCCTCGAGGATACGCAGTATTTT. This gives the protein CATRHTLLEDTQYF.

In its sample, this clonotype was seen a few times. The chain combines TRBV4-1 with TRBJ2-5; 7 bases map to TRBD2. The trim removed 0 bases at V and 13 bases at J, leaving 5 bases unmatched. From germline, CDR1 is MGHRA and CDR2 YSYEKL. The length of the CDR3 is 12 residues. The CDR3 DNA reads as TGCGCCAGCAGCCAAGACGGACTAGTTAGGTACTTC. Protein: CASSQDGLVRYF.

Written as DNA, the CDR3 is TGTGCCACCACGGGGGCGGCGGGGAACACCGGGGAGCTGTTTTTT. Its translation: CATTGAAGNTGELFF. This chain connects TRBV24-1 to TRBJ2-2; either TRBD1 or TRBD2 may supply D (6 bases each). V was shortened by 8 bases and J by 1 base, with 13 bases between the two germline ends. Germline V gene data show CDR1 as KGHDR and CDR2 as SFDVKD. This CDR3 comprises 15 residues.

This clonotype has a count of ten or more. This chain links TRBV6-5 with TRBJ1-2; no clear D gene. From germline, CDR1 is MNHEY and CDR2 SVGAGI. There are 15 residues in the CDR3. V was clipped by 0 bases and J by 4 bases, with 12 bases between them. The chain's CDR3 is CASSYSTDFLYGYTF. CDR3 nucleotide sequence: TGTGCCAGCAGTTACTCTACGGATTTCCTCTATGGCTACACCTTC.

This clonotype has a count of ten or more. The V gene is TRBV5-1, the J gene TRBJ1-2, with D unclear. CDR1 is SGHRS and CDR2 is YFSETQ in the germline V gene. The CDR3 has 13 amino acids. V shed 0 bases and J shed 4 bases, with 7 bases lying between them. CDR3 nucleotide sequence: TGCGCCAGCAGCTTGGGAGGTTTCTATGGCTACACCTTC. Its translation: CASSLGGFYGYTF.

This clonotype was picked up a small number of times. This CDR3 is CASSETRDYGYTF. The CDR3 region has the DNA TGTGCCAGCAGTGAGACGAGAGACTATGGCTACACCTTC. The chain couples TRBV25-1 to TRBJ1-2; no firm D call. This CDR3 region has 13 residues. The germline gives CDR1 MGHDK, CDR2 SYGVNS. V lost 3 bases and J 3 bases, leaving 8 bases between the germline ends.

This clonotype has more than one count but fewer than ten. The chain is built from TRBV12-3 or TRBV12-4 and TRBJ2-2; D unclear. This CDR3 spans 13 amino acids. Trimming removed 4 bases at V and 3 bases at J, with 6 bases between. For the CDR3, the DNA is TGTGCCAGCAGTTCGAGTCACACCGGGGAGCTGTTTTTT. Its protein product is CASSSSHTGELFF.

This clonotype came up a few times. V is TRBV5-1 and J is TRBJ2-1, with 14 bases fitting TRBD2. Germline CDR1 reads SGHRS; CDR2 reads YFSETQ. The CDR3 length is 15 residues. The J segment lost 8 bases and the V segment lost 3 bases, leaving 4 bases of the junction unmatched. The chain's CDR3 is CASSSGLAGGYEQFF. The CDR3 nucleotides are TGCGCCAGCAGCTCAGGACTAGCGGGGGGCTATGAGCAGTTCTTC. Combining the CDR3 with reference TRBV5-1 and TRBJ2-1 gives the whole variable domain KAGVTQTPRYLIKTRGQQVTLSCSPISGHRSVSWYQQTPGQGLQFLFEYFSETQRNKGNFPGRFSGRQFSNSRSEMNVSTLELGDSALYLCASSSGLAGGYEQFFGPGTRLTVL.

This sequence joins TRBV5-1 and TRBJ2-1, with D unresolved. This CDR3 is 12 amino acids long. V lost 3 bases, J lost 9 bases, and 10 bases lay in between. Per germline, CDR1 SGHRS and CDR2 YFSETQ. The CDR3 spells CASSSLGGEQFF. For the CDR3, the DNA is TGCGCCAGCAGCTCTTTGGGCGGTGAGCAGTTCTTC. Variable domain in full (rest from reference TRBV5-1 and TRBJ2-1): KAGVTQTPRYLIKTRGQQVTLSCSPISGHRSVSWYQQTPGQGLQFLFEYFSETQRNKGNFPGRFSGRQFSNSRSEMNVSTLELGDSALYLCASSSLGGEQFFGPGTRLTVL.

There are a few counts of this clonotype. In DNA form, the CDR3 reads TGTGCCAGTAGCGGTGTCGGGGAGCTGTTTTTT. Translated: CASSGVGELFF. V and J are TRBV19 and TRBJ2-2; no definite D call. The V end lost 6 bases, the J end lost 7 bases, and 6 bases lay between the germline ends. This CDR3 has 11 residues. Germline assignment: CDR1 LNHDA and CDR2 SQIVND (reference sequence).